This is a list of T cell receptor beta chains from one sample in a study of human T cells and chemical hapten exposure. TCRdb re-called the RACE reads through MiXCR, storing one row per CDR3 protein. This table holds 380,000 or so distinct CDR3 sequences, around 4.8% found once. Source: whole blood, taken in connection with sensitization to the hapten diphenylcyclopropenone (DPC). The receptors shown here come from a woman aged 45-65 years with alopecia areata. Some clones in this sample may be carry-over from other donors' samples. Both conserved end residues are part of each CDR3. The order of the fields is V gene, J gene, D gene, clone size, CDR3 protein, CDR3 DNA. A D gene is named only where the DNA matches it firmly. Only part of the rows carry a size: once, few, many, or a class if the clone is expanded.

TRBV12-3/TRBV12-4	TRBJ1-2	.	.	CASAQGIYGYTF	TGTGCCAGCGCACAGGGTATTTATGGCTACACCTTC
TRBV6-5	TRBJ1-2	.	few	CASSMKVGGAIGYTF	TGTGCCAGCAGTATGAAGGTCGGAGGGGCGATAGGCTACACCTTC
TRBV6-5	TRBJ2-7	.	many	CASSEGGSLATYEQYF	TGTGCCAGCAGTGAGGGGGGTAGCCTAGCGACATACGAGCAGTACTTC
TRBV10-3	TRBJ2-3	TRBD2	many	CAISESGLAGTQYF	TGTGCCATCAGTGAGTCGGGACTAGCAGGTACGCAGTATTTT
TRBV6-5	TRBJ1-3	.	many	CASSPGAGGNTIYF	TGTGCCAGCAGTCCGGGCGCAGGGGGAAACACCATATATTTT
TRBV4-1	TRBJ2-3	TRBD2	.	CASSRDGTSGTDTQYF	TGCGCCAGCAGCCGTGACGGGACTAGCGGGACAGATACGCAGTATTTT
TRBV27	TRBJ1-5	.	few	CASSLGTGGWPQHF	TGTGCCAGCAGTTTAGGGACGGGAGGGTGGCCCCAGCATTTT
TRBV5-6	TRBJ2-3	.	many	CASSLGQLLTDTQYF	TGTGCCAGCAGCTTGGGGCAACTTCTCACAGATACGCAGTATTTT
TRBV5-1	TRBJ2-3	TRBD2	many	CASSTVAGENTQYF	TGCGCCAGCAGCACTGTAGCGGGGGAGAATACGCAGTATTTT
TRBV6-5	TRBJ2-7	TRBD2	many	CASSYSFSRLAGYEQYF	TGTGCCAGCAGTTACTCTTTTTCGCGGCTAGCGGGGTACGAGCAGTACTTC
TRBV6-1	TRBJ1-3	TRBD1	few	CASSRYSGQGQGNTIYF	TGTGCCAGCAGCCGCTACTCCGGACAGGGGCAGGGAAACACCATATATTTT
TRBV18	TRBJ1-6	.	many	CASSGDANSPLHF	TGTGCCAGCTCAGGGGACGCTAATTCACCCCTCCACTTT
TRBV7-2	TRBJ2-3	.	many	CASTGRRASDTQYF	TGTGCCAGCACCGGACGGAGGGCCTCTGATACGCAGTATTTT
TRBV6-1	TRBJ1-1	.	many	CATEWGNTEAFF	TGTGCCACCGAGTGGGGGAACACTGAAGCTTTCTTT
TRBV7-2	TRBJ2-2	.	many	CASSLGERLTGELFF	TGTGCCAGCAGCTTAGGGGAGCGGCTGACCGGGGAGCTGTTTTTT
TRBV7-6	TRBJ2-2	TRBD1	many	CASSWDREAGELFF	TGTGCCAGCAGCTGGGACAGGGAAGCCGGGGAGCTGTTTTTT
TRBV12-3/TRBV12-4	TRBJ1-5	.	few	CASSLGSENQPQHF	TGTGCCAGCAGTTTAGGCAGCGAGAATCAGCCCCAGCATTTT
TRBV7-9	TRBJ1-1	.	many	CASSYTTEAFF	TGTGCCAGCAGCTACACCACTGAAGCTTTCTTT
TRBV12-3/TRBV12-4	TRBJ1-1	.	.	CASSFAGLGNTEAFF	TGTGCCAGCAGTTTTGCAGGGTTGGGGAACACTGAAGCTTTCTTT
TRBV10-1	TRBJ2-3	TRBD2	few	CASRSGLAGSTDTQYF	TGCGCCAGCAGGAGTGGACTAGCGGGATCTACAGATACGCAGTATTTT
TRBV9	TRBJ2-5	.	few	CASSVEPVQETQYF	TGTGCCAGCAGCGTAGAGCCAGTTCAAGAGACCCAGTACTTC
TRBV5-1	TRBJ1-1	.	.	CASSLEGLGAFF	TGCGCCAGCAGCTTGGAAGGGCTCGGGGCTTTCTTT
TRBV24-1	TRBJ2-1	TRBD1	few	CATSADRVAYNEQFF	TGTGCCACCAGTGCCGACAGGGTTGCCTACAATGAGCAGTTCTTC
TRBV20-1	TRBJ2-7	.	few	CSARDMGGALYEQYF	TGCAGTGCTAGAGATATGGGGGGGGCACTCTACGAGCAGTACTTC
TRBV12-3/TRBV12-4	TRBJ2-3	TRBD2	few	CASSLWTSTTDTQYF	TGTGCCAGCAGTTTATGGACTAGTACCACAGATACGCAGTATTTT
TRBV11-1	TRBJ2-7	TRBD2	few	CVTSGGPAYEQYF	TGTGTCACTAGCGGGGGGCCCGCCTACGAGCAGTACTTC
TRBV29-1	TRBJ2-2	TRBD1	.	CSVGTGGGRTGELFF	TGCAGCGTCGGGACAGGGGGGGGACGGACCGGGGAGCTGTTTTTT
TRBV20-1	TRBJ2-5	TRBD1	.	CSSQDRAGETQYF	TGCAGTTCACAGGACAGGGCGGGGGAGACCCAGTACTTC
TRBV4-2	TRBJ2-3	.	.	CDSSQDLGTPGPDTQYF	TGTGACAGCAGCCAAGATCTGGGGACCCCTGGCCCAGATACGCAGTATTTT